Listed below are T cell receptor beta chains from one sample, sequenced in a study of shared clonotypes between healthy human individuals. Assay: immunoSEQ multiplex PCR; the TCRdb copy retains only in-frame clones and omits some. This sample carries about 2 million clones, just under 95% of them seen once, and the ten largest clones take 0.9% to 1.5%. The source material was naive CD8+ T cells sorted from blood. These receptors originate from a young man in good health. The CDR3 runs from the conserved cysteine through the conserved F or W. D genes are given only for firm matches. Only part of the rows carry a size: once, few, many, or a class if the clone is expanded.

j_gene,v_gene,abundance,d_gene,CDR3nt,CDR3aa
TRBJ2-7,TRBV27,NA,TRBD2,TGTGCCAGCAGTTTTGGGACCGGGACTAGCATCTACGAGCAGTACTTC,CASSFGTGTSIYEQYF
TRBJ1-1,TRBV7-9,NA,TRBD1,TGTGCCAGCAGCTCCCAGGGGGCTAACACTGAAGCTTTCTTT,CASSSQGANTEAFF
TRBJ2-3,TRBV27,NA,TRBD1,TGTGCCAGCAGTTCTTGGACAGGGCAAGATACGCAGTATTTT,CASSSWTGQDTQYF
TRBJ2-1,TRBV7-9,NA,NA,TGTGCCAGCAGCTCAGGGACACCCCCCGAAAATGAGCAGTTCTTC,CASSSGTPPENEQFF
TRBJ1-4,TRBV7-6,NA,NA,TGTGCCAGCAGCTTATCTTCCGGGAATAATGAAAAACTGTTTTTT,CASSLSSGNNEKLFF
TRBJ2-1,TRBV5-1,once,TRBD2,TGCGCCAGCAGCTTGGAAGGTAGCGGGGGGTCGGACAATGAGCAGTTCTTC,CASSLEGSGGSDNEQFF
TRBJ1-1,TRBV19,NA,TRBD1,TGTGCCAGTAGTATGACAGGGACCACTGAAGCTTTCTTT,CASSMTGTTEAFF
TRBJ2-1,TRBV30,NA,TRBD2,TGTGCCTGGAGTACGATAGCGGGAGGAATTTACAATGAGCAGTTCTTC,CAWSTIAGGIYNEQFF
TRBJ2-3,TRBV6-5,NA,NA,TGTGCCAGCAGTTCCCTACAGGGAAGCACAGATACGCAGTATTTT,CASSSLQGSTDTQYF
TRBJ1-6,TRBV5-1,NA,NA,TGCGCCAGCAGCTTGGTGTGGGGGGCGAATTCACCCCTCCACTTT,CASSLVWGANSPLHF
TRBJ1-5,TRBV4-3,once,TRBD1,TGCGCCAGCAGCCAAGGGACAGGGGGAGACAATCAGCCCCAGCATTTT,CASSQGTGGDNQPQHF
TRBJ2-3,TRBV7-9,NA,NA,TGTGCCAGCAGCCCCCACCCCGCAGATACGCAGTATTTT,CASSPHPADTQYF
TRBJ2-1,TRBV29-1,NA,TRBD2,TGCAGCGTTGTTGCGGGAGGGCTGTATGAGCAGTTCTTC,CSVVAGGLYEQFF
TRBJ1-6,TRBV18,NA,NA,TGTGCCAGCTCCCCAAGCAGGGGCGTCGATAATTCACCCCTCCACTTT,CASSPSRGVDNSPLHF
TRBJ2-3,TRBV5-4,once,NA,TGTGCCAGCAGCTTGCGGGGGCTCGGCAGAGATACGCAGTATTTT,CASSLRGLGRDTQYF
TRBJ2-5,TRBV19,NA,NA,TGTGCCAGTTCCAAGCAGGAGGGCCGGGAGACCCAGTACTTC,CASSKQEGRETQYF
TRBJ2-3,TRBV5-6,NA,TRBD2,TGTGCCAGCAGCTTGGCGGGGGGGCCTGAAGATACGCAGTATTTT,CASSLAGGPEDTQYF
TRBJ2-3,TRBV28,NA,NA,TGTGCCAGCAGTTTCAGCCCAGGGGGCACAGATACGCAGTATTTT,CASSFSPGGTDTQYF
TRBJ2-3,TRBV6-5,NA,TRBD2,TGTGCCAGCAGCTCGACGGGGGGGCCGGCAGATACGCAGTATTTT,CASSSTGGPADTQYF
TRBJ2-1,TRBV4-3,NA,TRBD2,TGCGCCAGCAGCCAAGATCGGTGGGGCGGGAGGGCCCGAGTCAATGAGCAGTTCTTC,CASSQDRWGGRARVNEQFF
TRBJ1-6,TRBV27,few,NA,TGTGCCAGCACCCGATCGGACAGTCCAGAATCTCTCCACTTT,CASTRSDSPESLHF
TRBJ2-4,TRBV2,NA,NA,TGTGCCAGCAGTGAACAGGTTGCGGACTTAGCCAAAAACATTCAGTACTTC,CASSEQVADLAKNIQYF
TRBJ1-5,TRBV15,NA,NA,TGTGCCACCAGCAGAGATGGGGGACCAAATCAGCCCCAGCATTTT,CATSRDGGPNQPQHF
TRBJ2-7,TRBV18,NA,NA,TGTGCCAGCTCACCAGAGAGGGGAGACTCCTACGAGCAGTACTTC,CASSPERGDSYEQYF
TRBJ2-1,TRBV13,NA,NA,TGTGCCAGCAGCTCCGGTCCTCCGAACAATGAGCAGTTCTTC,CASSSGPPNNEQFF
TRBJ2-7,TRBV27,NA,NA,TGTGCCAGCAGTTTAGGGTTAGAATACGAGCAGTACTTC,CASSLGLEYEQYF
TRBJ2-7,TRBV9,NA,NA,TGTGCCAGCAGCGTATCGTCAGGGGACTCCTACGAGCAGTACTTC,CASSVSSGDSYEQYF
TRBJ2-7,TRBV28,once,NA,TGTGCCAGCAAACAGATGACAGAGCAGTACTTC,CASKQMTEQYF
TRBJ2-3,TRBV28,NA,NA,TGTGCCAGCAGTTTAAATTTTGACCTAAGAGATACGCAGTATTTT,CASSLNFDLRDTQYF
TRBJ2-5,TRBV7-6,NA,NA,TGTGCCAGCAGCTTCGAAGGGGCCCAGTACTTC,CASSFEGAQYF
TRBJ2-7,TRBV5-6,once,TRBD2,TGTGCCAGCAGCAGCATTAGCGGGGGGCTCGAGCAGTACTTC,CASSSISGGLEQYF
TRBJ2-1,TRBV4-1,once,NA,TGCGCCAGCAGCCAATTACCCGACCCGTACAATGAGCAGTTCTTC,CASSQLPDPYNEQFF
TRBJ2-7,TRBV2,NA,NA,TGTGCCAGCACGGGGGTTTCCTACGAGCAGTACTTC,CASTGVSYEQYF
TRBJ1-1,TRBV6-5,NA,TRBD1,TGTGCCAGCAGAGAGACAGGGATGGTCCGAGCTTTCTTT,CASRETGMVRAFF
TRBJ1-5,TRBV6-1,NA,NA,TGTGCCAGCGGGAATCAGCCCCAGCATTTT,CASGNQPQHF
TRBJ2-7,TRBV4-1,NA,TRBD1,TGCGCCAGCAGCCAAGGACAGGGGGGCCACGAGCAGTACTTC,CASSQGQGGHEQYF
TRBJ2-1,TRBV5-1,NA,TRBD2,TGCGCCAGCAGCTTGTGGACTAGCGGGATCACCCCTGGGGATGAGCAGTTCTTC,CASSLWTSGITPGDEQFF
TRBJ1-1,TRBV7-9,NA,TRBD1,TGTGCCAGCAGCCCCGGACAGGGGGCGGATTCGAACACTGAAGCTTTCTTT,CASSPGQGADSNTEAFF
TRBJ2-7,TRBV27,NA,TRBD1,TGTGCCAGCAGTTCGGGACAGACAATCTCCTACGAGCAGTACTTC,CASSSGQTISYEQYF
TRBJ1-4,TRBV27,NA,NA,TGTGCCAGCAGTTTATTAGTCGGAGAAAAACTGTTTTTT,CASSLLVGEKLFF
TRBJ2-7,TRBV7-9,NA,TRBD1,TGTGCCAGCACCGATGGACAGGGCCACGAGCAGTACTTC,CASTDGQGHEQYF
TRBJ1-1,TRBV7-9,NA,NA,TGTGCCAGCAGCTTCCCTAGTCGGGGGATTATGGACACTGAAGCTTTCTTT,CASSFPSRGIMDTEAFF